This is a list of T cell receptor beta chains from one sample in a study of identical twins. TCRdb itself ran the 5' RACE reads through MiXCR, one entry per CDR3 protein. Altogether around 340,000 distinct CDR3 sequences are present, roughly 9% being singletons, with the ten largest covering about 9.1%. The sequencing input was naive T cells sorted from blood. Receptor source: a woman aged 45-65 years in good health. Each CDR3 is given with its conserved first and last residue. The D gene is left open where the match is weak. Only part of the rows carry a size: once, few, many, or a class if the clone is expanded.

size	V	J	D	DNA	CDR3
few	TRBV2	TRBJ2-3	NA	TGTGCCAGCAGTGAAGACGGTAGCGGCACAGATACGCAGTATTTT	CASSEDGSGTDTQYF
NA	TRBV20-1	TRBJ2-5	NA	TGCAGTGCTGCCCCTAGCGCGGAGACCCAGTACTTC	CSAAPSAETQYF
NA	TRBV20-1	TRBJ2-2	NA	TGCAGTGCTAGTAGTCCCGGCACCGGGGAGCTGTTTTTT	CSASSPGTGELFF
NA	TRBV12-3/TRBV12-4	TRBJ1-6	NA	TGTGCCAGCAGTTTGGCGGGAGGAGTGAGTTCACCCCTCCACTTT	CASSLAGGVSSPLHF
many	TRBV10-3	TRBJ2-5	NA	TGTGCCATGAGTGGCCGGGACTCTCCCCAAGAGACCCAGTACTTC	CAMSGRDSPQETQYF
NA	TRBV27	TRBJ1-1	NA	TGTGCCAGCAGTCCTCAGGACGCCAGGGCTGAAGCTTTCTTT	CASSPQDARAEAFF
NA	TRBV20-1	TRBJ2-3	NA	TGCAGTGCTAGCGGGGTCCTACTCACAGATACGCAGTATTTT	CSASGVLLTDTQYF
NA	TRBV6-1	TRBJ1-4	NA	TGTGCCAGCAGTGCCCGGGGGCGGGCTAATGAAAAACTGTTTTTT	CASSARGRANEKLFF
many	TRBV24-1	TRBJ2-3	NA	TGTGCCACCAGTGATTTCGGCTTAGGGTCCACAGATACGCAGTATTTT	CATSDFGLGSTDTQYF
many	TRBV5-1	TRBJ2-7	NA	TGTGCCAGCAGTTTTTCGGGTAGCTACGAGCAGTACTTC	CASSFSGSYEQYF
many	TRBV21-1	TRBJ2-3	NA	TGTGCCAGCAGCAAATCTTGCACTAGCGGGAGTTATTGGTATTTT	CASSKSCTSGSYWYF
NA	TRBV12-3/TRBV12-4	TRBJ1-1	TRBD1	TGTGCCAGCAGTTTAGCGGGGACAGGTAGAGAAGCTTTCTTT	CASSLAGTGREAFF
few	TRBV6-5	TRBJ1-3	NA	TGTGCCAGCATGAGGTGGGGGCCAGGGGCCTCTGGAAACACCATATATTTT	CASMRWGPGASGNTIYF
NA	TRBV21-1	TRBJ2-2	NA	TGTGCCAGCGTACACAGGAGAAGCGCCGGGGAGCTGTTTTTT	CASVHRRSAGELFF
NA	TRBV3-1	TRBJ2-5	NA	TGTGCCAGCAGCCAAGATGGGGGACAAGAGACCCAGTACTTC	CASSQDGGQETQYF
many	TRBV3-1	TRBJ2-1	TRBD2	TGTGCCAGCAGCCAAATCTTAGCGGGGAATGAGCAGTTCTTC	CASSQILAGNEQFF
many	TRBV29-1	TRBJ2-3	TRBD2	TGCAGCGTTGCCCCCACTAGCGGGAGGCGCACAGATACGCAGTATTTT	CSVAPTSGRRTDTQYF
few	TRBV5-1	TRBJ2-1	TRBD2	TGCGCCAGCAGCTTAGCTAGCGGGAGGGTGGGTGATGAGCAGTTCTTC	CASSLASGRVGDEQFF
few	TRBV12-3/TRBV12-4	TRBJ2-3	NA	TGTGCCAGCAGTTTGGGGACTCTAGATACGCAGTATTTT	CASSLGTLDTQYF
few	TRBV5-1	TRBJ1-1	NA	TGCGCCAGCAGCTCCACGGGGGTCGGCCGGAACACTGAAGCTTTCTTT	CASSSTGVGRNTEAFF
few	TRBV6-6	TRBJ2-2	NA	TGTGCCAGCAACCCCCGAGGGGAAAACACCGGGGAGCTGTTTTTT	CASNPRGENTGELFF
few	TRBV2	TRBJ2-5	NA	TGTGCCAGCAGTGAATGGGTTTCACTGAGCGGTCCACAAGAGACCCAGTACTTC	CASSEWVSLSGPQETQYF
few	TRBV5-1	TRBJ2-3	TRBD1	TGCGCCAGCAGCGCTACCGCACCGGGACAGGGGTTATTT	CASSATAPGQGLF
few	TRBV19	TRBJ2-1	NA	TGTGCCAGTGTCAGGGCCTTGGGTAATGAGCAGTTCTTC	CASVRALGNEQFF
few	TRBV11-2	TRBJ2-7	NA	TGTGCCAGCAGCTTAGACACCTACTACGAGCAGTACTTC	CASSLDTYYEQYF
NA	TRBV12-3/TRBV12-4	TRBJ2-5	NA	TGTGCCAGCAGTTTTGGGGGGCCCCAAGAGACCCAGTACTTC	CASSFGGPQETQYF
many	TRBV12-3/TRBV12-4	TRBJ2-1	NA	TGTGCCAGCACTCCTCTGGGGGGTACCTACAATGAGCAGTTCTTC	CASTPLGGTYNEQFF
many	TRBV3-1	TRBJ2-4	TRBD2	TGTGCCAGCAGCCAGTCTTCAGCGGGAGTCAACAAAAACATTCAGTACTTC	CASSQSSAGVNKNIQYF
NA	TRBV11-2	TRBJ2-1	NA	TGTGCCAGCAGCTATGCCCCGGGATCTCCATTCCACAATGAGCAGTTCTTC	CASSYAPGSPFHNEQFF
NA	TRBV20-1	TRBJ2-5	NA	TGCAGTGCCAGGGACTACCAAGAGACCCAGTACTTC	CSARDYQETQYF
many	TRBV12-3/TRBV12-4	TRBJ2-7	NA	TGTGCCAGCAGTTTTGCTAGCGACTACGAGCAGTACTTC	CASSFASDYEQYF
many	TRBV6-1	TRBJ2-1	TRBD2	TGTGCCAGCAGGCGCGCTAGCGGGAAGGTCAATGAGCAGTTCTTC	CASRRASGKVNEQFF
few	TRBV9	TRBJ2-3	TRBD2	TGTGCCAGCAGCGCCTCACCGACTAGCGGGAGATCCGATACGCAGTATTTT	CASSASPTSGRSDTQYF
few	TRBV24-1	TRBJ2-3	NA	TGTGCCACCTCGGGGCCACAGTCGGTAGACAGGAGGGCAGAATGGGGTACGCAGTATTTT	CATSGPQSVDRRAEWGTQYF
few	TRBV4-1	TRBJ2-2	NA	TGCGCCAGCAGCCGACCCGGGTGGGACAAAGAACACGGGGAGCTGTTTTTT	CASSRPGWDKEHGELFF
few	TRBV12-3/TRBV12-4	TRBJ2-2	NA	TGTGCCAGCAGTTTGGAGGCGTGGGTTATGAACACCGGGGAGCTGTTTTTT	CASSLEAWVMNTGELFF
NA	TRBV6-1	TRBJ2-2	TRBD1	TGTGCCAGCAGGGGACAGGTTGGGGCCGGGGAGCTGTTTTTT	CASRGQVGAGELFF
NA	TRBV27	TRBJ2-1	TRBD2	TGTGCCAGCAGTTCCCCCTGGACTAGCGGCTACAATGAGCAGTTCTTC	CASSSPWTSGYNEQFF
few	TRBV7-9	TRBJ1-2	NA	TGTGCCAGCAGCTTTTTTAGTATAGGGAGGATTCTTGGTGGCTACACCTTC	CASSFFSIGRILGGYTF
many	TRBV5-1	TRBJ1-5	NA	TGCGCCAGCAGCTGGGAGGGCGGGAATCAGCCCCAGCATTTT	CASSWEGGNQPQHF
NA	TRBV25-1	TRBJ2-1	TRBD1	TGTGCCAGCAGTGACGCGACAGGGTTCGATGAGCAGTTCTTC	CASSDATGFDEQFF
NA	TRBV7-6	TRBJ1-1	NA	TGTGCCAGCAGCCTACAGCCCGCTGAAGCTTTCTTT	CASSLQPAEAFF
many	TRBV5-1	TRBJ2-2	NA	TGCGCCAGCAGCCCCCTACTCGGGGAGCTGTTTTTT	CASSPLLGELFF
many	TRBV6-5	TRBJ2-2	NA	TGTGCCAGCACCAAGGGGAGGGGGCCGCAGGACGGGGAGCTGTTTTTT	CASTKGRGPQDGELFF
few	TRBV6-6	TRBJ2-3	NA	TGTGCCAGCAGTTACGGGGGGTTTACTAGCACAGATACGCAGTATTTT	CASSYGGFTSTDTQYF